Sequencing of this T cell receptor (beta chain) was carried out in a study of T cell responses to AZD1222 COVID-19 vaccine. Study-wide points: The donor group comprised mostly white British people and more females; the analysis possibly underestimated clonal diversity.

A word on this clone: Antigen unknown.

This CDR3 has 15 residues. Method: immunoSEQ multiplex PCR; TCRdb's copy keeps in-frame clones and lacks some. Here the sample spans around 140,000 clones, approximately 87% being singletons. Second-dose intervals near 4 or 12 weeks were combined. Source: peripheral blood, taken 28 days after the second AZD1222 dose. The rearrangement joins TRBV21-1 to TRBJ2-3; TRBD1 is taken as the D call from the table, unchecked against the DNA. TRBV21-1 is a pseudogene locus. The clonotype was recovered from an adult who received the AZD1222 COVID-19 vaccine. CDR3 in DNA: TGTGCCAGCAGCAAAGAAGTGACAGGGGGCCCGGTGGGGTATTTT. Amino acid sequence: CASSKEVTGGPVGYF.